The sequence of this TCR beta chain was determined in a study of blood T cell repertoires in COVID-19. Sequenced by immunoSEQ multiplex PCR; TCRdb stores in-frame clones only, minus some. The profile covers 50,000 to 65,000 clones, with around 88% appearing a single time and around 6.3% taken by the ten largest. This CDR3 spans 17 amino acids. Germline lookup yields CDR1 SGHRS and CDR2 YFSETQ. V lost 4 bases, J lost 0 bases, and 14 bases lay in between. This clone has a handful of counts. The chain is built from TRBV5-1 and TRBJ1-6, with D perhaps TRBD1 (6 bases). The sequenced sample was peripheral blood. The TCR was taken from a human donor in a cohort sampled during active COVID-19. In DNA, the CDR3 is TGCGCCAGCAGCCCGCGACAGGCCGCCTCCTATAATTCACCCCTCCACTTT. It yields the protein CASSPRQAASYNSPLHF.